Listed here are 26 T cell receptor beta chains from one sample, sequenced in a study of blood T cell repertoires in COVID-19 (TCRdb year 2020). Library generation was performed with the immunoSEQ multiplex PCR assay. The source is immuneACCESS, and TCRdb retained only in-frame sequences with V and J called. Part of the clones is not carried over; for the studies checked, unresolved V genes explain less than half of this, and the remainder is unexplained. In this sample the table shows roughly 110,000 clones, roughly 90% of which occur a single time. Of the sample, over 15% is held by the ten largest clones. Sequencing was carried out using peripheral blood. These receptors all stem from a human donor with acute or convalescent COVID-19. The donor label of this sample is uncertain.

The chain employs TRBV5-1 and TRBJ1-6; D remains unclear. The CDR3 runs to 14 residues. CDR1 and CDR2 (germline): SGHRS, YFSETQ. Deletions cut 4 bases from V and 11 bases from J, with 16 bases between. The CDR3 here is CASSLTESRTPLHF. The CDR3 nucleotides are TGCGCCAGCAGCCTAACAGAGAGCCGGACACCCCTCCACTTT.

This chain uses TRBV5-1 with TRBJ2-7; no reliable D call. Looked up from germline, CDR1 is SGHRS and CDR2 is YFSETQ. The CDR3 totals 14 residues. The V end lost 4 bases, the J end lost 0 bases, and 11 bases lay between the germline ends. The CDR3 DNA sequence: TGCGCCAGCAGCCCCCGTGTTAACTCCTACGAGCAGTACTTC. Translated: CASSPRVNSYEQYF.

This chain uses TRBV5-4 with TRBJ1-6; the D gene is possibly TRBD1 (5 bases). V was shortened by 2 bases and J by 6 bases, with 15 bases between the two germline ends. Germline loops: CDR1 SGHNT, CDR2 YYREEE (reference sequence). This CDR3 has 16 residues. In DNA form, the CDR3 reads TGTGCCAGCAGCTTATCCCAGGGTCGAGGTAATTCACCCCTCCACTTT. It yields the protein CASSLSQGRGNSPLHF.

The rearrangement uses TRBV4-2 and TRBJ1-4; D may be TRBD1 (6 bases). The length of the CDR3 is 14 residues. Between the trimmed V and J ends, which lost 5 bases and 1 base, there was a span of 8 bases. The V gene's germline CDR1 is LGHNA and CDR2 YNFKEQ. The CDR3 nucleotides read TGTGCCAGCAGCTCGGACAGAACTAATGAAAAACTGTTTTTT. Translating it yields CASSSDRTNEKLFF.

The J gene is TRBJ1-2, the V gene TRBV4-2; no clear D gene. The CDR3 runs to 14 residues. Trimming took off 3 bases at V and 3 bases at J, with 11 bases between the two ends. The germline V gene encodes CDR1 LGHNA and CDR2 YNFKEQ. The CDR3 sequence is CASSHALRDYGYTF. CDR3 DNA sequence: TGTGCCAGCAGCCACGCCCTGAGAGACTATGGCTACACCTTC.

V is TRBV25-1 and J is TRBJ1-2; 8 bases match TRBD1. Germline CDR1 is MGHDK and CDR2 is SYGVNS. With 4 bases clipped from V and 5 bases from J, the junction kept 9 bases outside the gene matches. This CDR3 has 15 amino acids. This CDR3 is CASSGAGQGFYGYTF. Written as DNA, the CDR3 is TGTGCCAGCAGTGGAGCCGGACAGGGTTTTTATGGCTACACCTTC.

This clone was counted only a few times. The chain recombines TRBV11-3 with TRBJ2-1; 11 bases align to TRBD1. The trim removed 5 bases at V and 8 bases at J, leaving 8 bases unmatched. Germline CDR1 is SGHNT and CDR2 is YENEEA. The CDR3 contains 15 residues. CDR3 coding DNA: TGTGCCAGCAGCGGGGGGGACAGGGGGTCCCATGAGCAGTTCTTC. This gives the protein CASSGGDRGSHEQFF.

The chain links TRBV10-3 to TRBJ1-1; 7 positions match TRBD1. Trimming removed 7 bases from V and 6 bases from J; junction bases left unmatched: 11. The CDR3 covers 14 residues. CDR1 is ENHRY and CDR2 is SYGVKD in the germline V gene. The CDR3 spells CAITRDRDRAEAFF. The CDR3 DNA sequence: TGTGCCATCACCCGCGACAGGGACAGAGCTGAAGCTTTCTTT.

The CDR3 protein is CATGGLDQPQHF. The CDR3 DNA is TGTGCCACCGGGGGGTTAGATCAGCCCCAGCATTTT. This chain connects TRBV6-5 to TRBJ1-5, with a possible D match to TRBD1 (5 bases). The CDR3 length is 12 residues. V gave up 10 bases and J gave up 5 bases, with 12 bases separating them. Germline CDR1 is MNHEY and CDR2 is SVGAGI.

This chain uses TRBV7-6 with TRBJ1-3, with 8 bases matching TRBD1. The V and J ends lost 4 bases and 0 bases, in that order; junction bases with no gene match: 8. The CDR3 is made up of 17 amino acids. CDR1 and CDR2 (germline): SGHVS, FNYEAQ. The CDR3 sequence is CASSSTGTGDSGNTIYF. In DNA, the CDR3 is TGTGCCAGCAGCTCGACCGGGACAGGAGACTCTGGAAACACCATATATTTT.

This chain connects TRBV18 to TRBJ2-5, with D possibly matching TRBD1 (5 bases). Germline-derived CDR1 and CDR2 are KGHSH and LQKENI. The V gene lost 2 bases and the J gene lost 1 base, with 8 bases spanning the gap. CDR3 length: 14 amino acids. The CDR3 DNA sequence: TGTGCCAGCTCACCAAGGGGTAGCCAAGAGACCCAGTACTTC. Its translation is CASSPRGSQETQYF.

The chain employs TRBV5-4 and TRBJ2-2, with D possibly TRBD2 on 6 matching bases. The V gene's germline CDR1 is SGHNT and CDR2 YYREEE (reference sequence). The CDR3 is made up of 16 amino acids. With 7 bases removed from V and 1 base from J, the gap between germline ends came to 17 bases. The CDR3 spells CASGVWRVGNTGELFF. The CDR3 nucleotides are TGTGCCAGCGGCGTCTGGAGGGTGGGGAACACCGGGGAGCTGTTTTTT. Together with reference TRBV5-4 and TRBJ2-2, the CDR3 gives the full variable domain: ETGVTQSPTHLIKTRGQQVTLRCSSQSGHNTVSWYQQALGQGPQFIFQYYREEENGRGNFPPRFSGLQFPNYSSELNVNALELDDSALYLCASGVWRVGNTGELFFGEGSRLTVL.

J is TRBJ2-7 and V is TRBV5-4; 7 nucleotides align to TRBD1. After removal of 4 bases from V and 2 bases from J, the junction contained 6 bases not matched to a gene. From germline, CDR1 is SGHNT and CDR2 YYREEE (reference sequence). The CDR3 contains 14 residues. As DNA, the CDR3 is TGTGCCAGCAGCAGCCGGGACAGTCCCTACGAGCAGTACTTC. Amino acid sequence: CASSSRDSPYEQYF.

The chain links TRBV11-2 to TRBJ2-7, with D unresolved. Per germline, CDR1 SGHAT and CDR2 FQNNGV. With 2 bases removed from V and 3 bases from J, the gap between germline ends came to 8 bases. The CDR3 extends over 13 amino acids. CDR3 amino acids: CASSLNSDYEQYF. The CDR3 nucleotides are TGTGCCAGCAGCTTAAATTCAGACTACGAGCAGTACTTC.

The CDR3 nucleotides read TGTGCCAGCTCACAGAAGGAGCTACCGGGGGCCAACGTCCTGACTTTC. As protein: CASSQKELPGANVLTF. The chain couples TRBV18 to TRBJ2-6; unclear D gene. V dropped 4 bases and J dropped 4 bases, with 14 bases sitting between them. Germline-derived CDR1 and CDR2 are KGHSH and LQKENI. This CDR3 has 16 residues. Looking up the rest from reference TRBV18 and TRBJ2-6 gives the full variable domain: NAGVMQNPRHLVRRRGQEARLRCSPMKGHSHVYWYRQLPEEGLKFMVYLQKENIIDESGMPKERFSAEFPKEGPSILRIQQVVRGDSAAYFCASSQKELPGANVLTFGAGSRLTVL.

V usage is TRBV6-5 and J usage is TRBJ2-2; 9 bases agree with TRBD1. V shed 5 bases, J shed 7 bases, and the junction held 8 bases outside the gene matches. CDR1 is MNHEY and CDR2 is SVGAGI in the germline V gene. The CDR3 extends over 15 amino acids. DNA of the CDR3: TGTGCCAGCAGTCGACAGGGGGTGGGGTACGGGGAGCTGTTTTTT. It translates to CASSRQGVGYGELFF.

This chain links TRBV28 with TRBJ1-1, with D maybe TRBD1 (6 bases). The CDR3 has 17 amino acids. Deletions cut 8 bases from V and 5 bases from J, with 27 bases between. CDR1 is MDHEN, CDR2 SYDVKM, per germline. For the CDR3, the DNA is TGTGCCAGCGTACTAGGGGGGGCCTCGTTTTCTAAGACTGAAGCTTTCTTT. Translated, it gives CASVLGGASFSKTEAFF.

A word on this clone: Other DNA sequences within the sample encode an identical CDR3. The chain links TRBV5-1 to TRBJ2-3; 8 bases agree with TRBD1. The junction had 5 bases not matched to a gene; V was cut back by 0 bases and J by 2 bases. In germline, CDR1 is SGHRS, CDR2 YFSETQ. CDR3 length: 16 amino acids. The CDR3 loop reads CASSLGAGGSTDTQYF. The CDR3, as DNA: TGCGCCAGCAGCTTGGGGGCAGGGGGCTCCACAGATACGCAGTATTTT.

The chain has TRBV7-3 and TRBJ2-1; a weak D match, TRBD2 (7 bases). CDR3 length equals 14 residues. Germline lookup yields CDR1 SGHTA and CDR2 FQGTGA. V lost 5 bases, J lost 8 bases, and 16 bases lay in between. CDR3: CASSRLGGRDEQFF. DNA for the CDR3: TGTGCCAGCAGCCGTCTCGGGGGGCGGGATGAGCAGTTCTTC. Complete variable domain (other parts from reference TRBV7-3 and TRBJ2-1): GAGVSQTPSNKVTEKGKYVELRCDPISGHTALYWYRQSLGQGPEFLIYFQGTGAADDSGLPNDRFFAVRPEGSVSTLKIQRTERGDSAVYLCASSRLGGRDEQFFGPGTRLTVL.

The chain carries TRBV2 and TRBJ1-5; possibly TRBD1 for D (5 bases). V gave up 6 bases and J gave up 7 bases, with 13 bases separating them. CDR3 size: 13 residues. Germline-derived CDR1 and CDR2 are SNHLY and FYNNEI. CDR3 in amino acids: CASRSGGWQPQHF. As DNA, the CDR3 is TGTGCCAGCAGAAGCGGGGGGTGGCAGCCCCAGCATTTT.

The chain recombines TRBV7-2 with TRBJ1-2; D gene uncertain. The CDR3 is 14 amino acids. In germline, CDR1 is SGHTA, CDR2 FQGNSA. Trimming removed 4 bases at V and 6 bases at J, with 15 bases between. The CDR3 bases are TGTGCCAGCAGCTCCCCCACCAGGAGGCATGGCTACACCTTC. The encoded protein is CASSSPTRRHGYTF.

The chain joins TRBV6-5 to TRBJ2-1, with 10 bases that match TRBD2. CDR3 size: 14 residues. Germline V lookup: CDR1 MNHEY, CDR2 SVGAGI. J lost 3 bases, V lost 5 bases, and 1 base had no gene match. CDR3 coding DNA: TGTGCCAGCAGTCGGACTAGCGGCTACAATGAGCAGTTCTTC. Translated, it gives CASSRTSGYNEQFF.

V and J are TRBV27 and TRBJ1-4, with D possibly matching TRBD1 (5 bases). Germline loops: CDR1 MNHEY, CDR2 SMNVEV (reference sequence). V was clipped by 2 bases and J by 5 bases, with 12 bases between them. CDR3 length equals 15 residues. The CDR3 loop reads CASSLQQGRNEKLFF. The DNA for the CDR3 is TGTGCCAGCAGTTTACAGCAGGGAAGAAATGAAAAACTGTTTTTT.

The rearrangement links TRBV27 to TRBJ1-6; TRBD1 might be the D (6 bases). The CDR3 consists of 14 residues. V shed 3 bases and J shed 10 bases, with 13 bases lying between them. Per the germline V gene, CDR1 is MNHEY and CDR2 is SMNVEV (reference sequence). The CDR3 loop reads CASSFWGPASPLHF. In DNA form, the CDR3 reads TGTGCCAGCAGTTTCTGGGGGCCCGCGTCACCCCTCCACTTT.

The chain joins TRBV28 to TRBJ2-5, with D perhaps matching TRBD2 (7 bases). V was cut by 5 bases and J by 5 bases, with 33 bases left in between. This CDR3 has 20 residues. CDR1 and CDR2 (germline): MDHEN, SYDVKM. As DNA, the CDR3 is TGTGCCAGCAGTGCCCATGGGGCGGGGGCTATAGTGGGGGCAATGGAGACCCAGTACTTC. Translation: CASSAHGAGAIVGAMETQYF.

The gene calls are TRBV21-1 and TRBJ2-1; TRBD2, the D gene given by the table, was not confirmed from the DNA. TRBV21-1 is noted as a pseudogene. CDR3 length: 18 amino acids. The CDR3 sequence: CASSKWVAGVIGDNEQFF. CDR3 coding DNA: TGTGCCAGCAGCAAGTGGGTAGCGGGAGTAATAGGCGACAATGAGCAGTTCTTC.